The next 18 T cell receptor beta chains were all read from a single sample in a study of CD8 T cells in ankylosing spondylitis. TCRdb re-called the 5' RACE reads with MiXCR, one entry per CDR3 protein. The table shows some 200,000 distinct CDR3 sequences, with roughly 12% occurring only once. Sequenced: blood, either unsorted or a sorted T cell fraction (not recorded which). The receptors were gathered from a male donor with ankylosing spondylitis or in good health (not recorded which).

V is TRBV4-1 and J is TRBJ2-3; the match to TRBD2 covers 10 bases. The V segment lost 0 bases and the J segment 6 bases; nucleotides outside the gene matches: 6. Germline CDR1 and CDR2: MGHRA and YSYEKL. CDR3 size: 16 residues. The CDR3 nucleotides are TGCGCCAGCAGCCAAGAACCGAGCGGGGGGGCTGATACGCAGTATTTT. Translation: CASSQEPSGGADTQYF.

The chain carries TRBV12-1 and TRBJ2-5; the table's D gene call, TRBD2, was not cross checked with the DNA. TRBV12-1 is marked as a pseudogene. The CDR3 has 15 residues. CDR3 residues: CASSSPSGGEETQYF. The CDR3 DNA follows: TGTGCCAGCAGCTCACCTAGCGGGGGGGAAGAGACCCAGTACTTC.

This clonotype was seen repeatedly, ten times or more. The V and J genes are TRBV12-3 or TRBV12-4 and TRBJ2-1; D might be TRBD1 (5 bases). The V gene lost 1 base and the J gene lost 7 bases, with 8 bases spanning the gap. The CDR3 runs 13 residues. CDR3 region: CASSLGGWNEQFF. The CDR3 DNA reads TGTGCCAGCAGTTTAGGGGGCTGGAATGAGCAGTTCTTC.

This clonotype was picked up a small number of times. The chain employs TRBV6-5 and TRBJ2-2, with D maybe TRBD2 (6 bases). CDR3 length: 16 amino acids. V was shortened by 0 bases and J by 4 bases, with 12 bases between the two germline ends. Germline V gene data show CDR1 as MNHEY and CDR2 as SVGAGI. CDR3: CASSYSAGTRTGELFF. The DNA of the CDR3 is TGTGCCAGCAGTTACTCGGCGGGGACCCGCACCGGGGAGCTGTTTTTT.

The chain uses TRBV7-2 and TRBJ2-5, with D possibly being TRBD1 or TRBD2 (5 bases each). Trimming shortened V by 5 bases and J by 5 bases, and 15 bases separated the two germline ends. Germline V gene data show CDR1 as SGHTA and CDR2 as FQGNSA. This CDR3 is built from 14 residues. This CDR3 reads CASSIRGPGETQYF. As DNA, the CDR3 is TGTGCCAGCAGCATCCGGGGCCCAGGGGAGACCCAGTACTTC.

The V and J genes are TRBV20-1 and TRBJ2-5; 14 nucleotides line up with TRBD2. The germline V gene has CDR1 DFQATT and CDR2 SNEGSKA (reference sequence). This CDR3 spans 17 amino acids. V gave up 0 bases and J gave up 5 bases; unmatched junction bases: 8. CDR3 protein: CSAREWGGLAGGETQYF. The CDR3 DNA is TGCAGTGCTAGAGAATGGGGCGGACTAGCGGGGGGTGAGACCCAGTACTTC.

The rearrangement uses TRBV11-3 and TRBJ2-3, with 10 bases fitting TRBD2. The CDR3 runs to 15 residues. Germline V CDR1 and CDR2: SGHNT, YENEEA. V was pared by 4 bases and J by 4 bases, with 5 bases of the junction left unmatched. CDR3: CASSSKREGADTQYF. DNA for the CDR3: TGTGCCAGCAGCTCGAAGCGGGAGGGTGCAGATACGCAGTATTTT.

The gene calls are TRBV6-1 and TRBJ2-2; D gene ambiguous. The CDR3 has 14 residues. Between the trimmed V and J ends, which lost 10 bases and 2 bases, there was a span of 14 bases. CDR1 is MNHNS and CDR2 is SASEGT in the germline V gene. DNA for the CDR3: TGTGCCACCCCAGCCCGGGCCAACACCGGGGAGCTGTTTTTT. This encodes CATPARANTGELFF.

This rearrangement joins TRBV12-3 or TRBV12-4 to TRBJ2-5, with no clear D. The V end was cut by 1 base, the J end by 5 bases, with 11 bases between. The CDR3 length is 14 residues. CDR3 DNA sequence: TGTGCCAGCAGTTTAGGGCGCGAACGGGAGACCCAGTACTTC. Amino acids: CASSLGRERETQYF.

The chain is built from TRBV20-1 and TRBJ2-1, with 7 nucleotides matching TRBD2. Looked up from germline, CDR1 is DFQATT and CDR2 is SNEGSKA (reference sequence). V lost 6 bases to trimming and J lost 2 bases; unmatched junction nucleotides: 7. CDR3 length: 14 residues. The CDR3 here is CSATGSGAYNEQFF. CDR3 coding DNA: TGCAGTGCCACAGGAAGCGGGGCCTACAATGAGCAGTTCTTC.

This clonotype was seen only a few times. V gene TRBV12-5 combines with J gene TRBJ2-1; TRBD2 matches at 12 bases. This CDR3 comprises 15 residues. V shed 5 bases and J 7 bases; nucleotides not matched to a gene: 6. Germline CDR1 reads LGHNT; CDR2 reads FRNRAP. The CDR3 nucleotides read TGTGCTAGTGGTGTACTAGCGGGGGGAAAAAATGAGCAGTTCTTC. Residues: CASGVLAGGKNEQFF.

V gene TRBV27 combines with J gene TRBJ1-1, with TRBD1 identical over 12 bases. In germline, CDR1 is MNHEY, CDR2 SMNVEV (reference sequence). V trimming: 8 bases; J trimming: 2 bases; junction bases outside the gene matches: 9. CDR3 length: 16 amino acids. The CDR3 protein is CASGGTGGIGNTEAFF. DNA for the CDR3: TGTGCCAGCGGGGGGACAGGGGGCATCGGAAACACTGAAGCTTTCTTT.

This clonotype turned up a few times. This chain connects TRBV5-1 to TRBJ2-3; D ambiguous. Germline values: CDR1 SGHRS, CDR2 YFSETQ. This CDR3 has 13 residues. V lost 0 bases, J lost 5 bases, and 7 bases lay in between. The CDR3 spells CASSLGVGDTQYF. The CDR3, as DNA: TGCGCCAGCAGCTTGGGAGTCGGAGATACGCAGTATTTT.

This clonotype occurred a few times. This chain links TRBV12-3 or TRBV12-4 with TRBJ1-2; TRBD1 might be the D (6 bases). The ends were cut back, 7 bases at V and 7 bases at J, with 16 bases in the middle. The CDR3 sequence is 13 residues long. CDR3 in DNA: TGTGCCAGCACCTCGGGGGGCTTACGTGGCTACACCTTC. It yields the protein CASTSGGLRGYTF.

This clonotype was detected a few times. The chain links TRBV6-1 to TRBJ2-7; 8 bases are a match to TRBD1. Trimming removed 3 bases from V and 1 base from J; junction bases left unmatched: 5. CDR3 length equals 15 residues. Germline V lookup: CDR1 MNHNS, CDR2 SASEGT. For the CDR3, the DNA is TGTGCCAGCAGTGACGAACAGGGGGAATCCTACGAGCAGTACTTC. Translated: CASSDEQGESYEQYF.

There are a few counts of this clonotype. J is TRBJ1-5 and V is TRBV20-1, with a possible D match to TRBD1 (5 bases). Germline CDR1 reads DFQATT; CDR2 reads SNEGSKA (reference sequence). The V end lost 6 bases, the J end lost 9 bases, and 18 bases lay between the germline ends. The CDR3 is 13 residues long. In DNA form, the CDR3 reads TGCAGTGCCGTCGGGACGGGAGCCGGGCCCCAGCATTTT. It is translated as CSAVGTGAGPQHF.

This clonotype was observed a handful of times. The J gene is TRBJ2-2, the V gene TRBV6-5; 9 bases match TRBD1. The CDR3 extends over 15 amino acids. With 2 bases clipped from V and 4 bases from J, the junction kept 2 bases outside the gene matches. Looked up from germline, CDR1 is MNHEY and CDR2 is SVGAGI. The CDR3 DNA reads as TGTGCCAGCAGTTACCAGACAGGGGGCACCGGGGAGCTGTTTTTT. This translates into CASSYQTGGTGELFF.

This clonotype was counted only a few times. The gene calls are TRBV7-9 and TRBJ2-1, with D possibly matching TRBD2 (6 bases). The germline V gene encodes CDR1 SEHNR and CDR2 FQNEAQ (reference sequence). V was trimmed by 4 bases and J by 10 bases, leaving 14 bases between them. This CDR3 has 13 amino acids. CDR3 sequence reads: CASSYGGAGEQFF. Written as DNA, the CDR3 is TGTGCCAGCAGCTACGGCGGGGCGGGGGAGCAGTTCTTC.